The 20 T cell receptor beta chains below come from one sample, sequenced in a study of shared clonotypes between healthy human individuals. Produced via immunoSEQ multiplex PCR; TCRdb's table is partial and in-frame only. Among about 680,000 clones listed, 55% to 75% were seen once. The sequencing input was memory CD4+ T cells sorted from blood. Subset here: CD45RA-negative fraction. These receptors were taken from a woman aged 25 to 39 in good health.

The chain carries TRBV7-8 and TRBJ2-2; the match to TRBD2 covers 10 bases. The CDR3 has 15 amino acids. The germline V gene encodes CDR1 SGHVS and CDR2 FQNEAQ. V trimming: 1 base; J trimming: 5 bases; junction bases outside the gene matches: 1. The chain's CDR3 is CASSLELAGTGELFF. The CDR3 coding sequence is TGTGCCAGCAGCTTAGAACTAGCGGGGACCGGGGAGCTGTTTTTT.

This clone was counted only a few times. V usage is TRBV19 and J usage is TRBJ2-5; TRBD2 matches at 7 bases. CDR3 size: 13 residues. CDR1 and CDR2 from the germline V gene are LNHDA and SQIVND (reference sequence). V was clipped by 9 bases and J by 2 bases; unmatched bases: 6. CDR3 nucleotides: TGTGCCAGCAAACTAGCGTCTCAAGAGACCCAGTACTTC. Translated: CASKLASQETQYF.

The rearrangement uses TRBV6-5 and TRBJ1-1; D ambiguous. Trimming cost V 6 bases and J 0 bases, with 5 bases left between them. The CDR3 consists of 12 residues. Germline V CDR1 and CDR2: MNHEY, SVGAGI. CDR3 coding DNA: TGTGCCAGCAGGCATATGAACACTGAAGCTTTCTTT. Translating it yields CASRHMNTEAFF.

This clone was seen once. The chain employs TRBV30 and TRBJ2-1, with 11 bases identical to TRBD2. The CDR3 consists of 15 residues. Trimming at V came to 1 base and at J to 3 bases, leaving 2 bases not matched to a gene. Germline CDR1 is GTSNPN and CDR2 is SVGIG (reference sequence). The CDR3 nucleotides read TGTGCCTGGAGTGCAGGGACTAGCGGCTACAATGAGCAGTTCTTC. It specifies CAWSAGTSGYNEQFF.

The chain joins TRBV29-1 to TRBJ2-1, with D possibly TRBD2 on 6 matching bases. The V end was cut by 7 bases, the J end by 4 bases, with 14 bases between. Germline V lookup: CDR1 SQVTM, CDR2 ANQGSEA. This CDR3 is 13 amino acids long. CDR3 bases: TGCAGCGCTCGGGGACTTGAATACAATGAGCAGTTCTTC. It yields the protein CSARGLEYNEQFF.

The CDR3 bases are TGTGCCAGCAGCCAAGTTAGGCAGAGCTCTGGGGCCAACGTCCTGACTTTC. This codes for CASSQVRQSSGANVLTF. The chain carries TRBV14 and TRBJ2-6; D uncertain. There are 17 residues in the CDR3. Germline CDR1 SGHDN, CDR2 FVKESK. V lost 1 base to trimming and J lost 0 bases, with 10 bases between them.

This chain connects TRBV27 to TRBJ2-3; tentatively, D is TRBD2 (6 bases). The CDR3 is 13 residues long. The V end was cut by 8 bases, the J end by 5 bases, with 14 bases between. Germline V gene sequence: CDR1 MNHEY, CDR2 SMNVEV (reference sequence). The CDR3 reads CASREISRDTQYF. The CDR3 coding sequence is TGTGCCAGCCGGGAGATTAGTCGAGATACGCAGTATTTT.

This clone was detected only a few times. The same CDR3 arises from other DNA sequences in this sample as well. The chain employs TRBV4-1 and TRBJ1-5, with D maybe TRBD1 (5 bases). Trimming pared 0 bases from V and 6 bases from J, leaving 12 bases between. This CDR3 region has 15 residues. Per germline, CDR1 MGHRA and CDR2 YSYEKL. The CDR3 coding sequence is TGCGCCAGCAGCCAAGATGACAGTCTGTCTCAGCCCCAGCATTTT. Its translation: CASSQDDSLSQPQHF.

The chain joins TRBV2 to TRBJ1-4; 7 bases line up with TRBD1. After removal of 6 bases from V and 8 bases from J, the junction contained 12 bases not matched to a gene. CDR1 is SNHLY and CDR2 is FYNNEI in the germline V gene. This CDR3 has 15 amino acids. This CDR3 is CASRTLGTVGEKLFF. For the CDR3, the DNA is TGTGCCAGCAGAACCCTCGGGACAGTGGGGGAAAAACTGTTTTTT.

This clone was picked up one time. V gene TRBV7-9 combines with J gene TRBJ2-1; D unresolved. CDR3 length: 14 amino acids. Trimming stripped 2 bases from V and 4 bases from J, with 9 bases between. Germline CDR1 and CDR2: SEHNR and FQNEAQ (reference sequence). CDR3 region: CASSLPGPYNEQFF. The CDR3 nucleotides are TGTGCCAGCAGCTTACCCGGACCGTACAATGAGCAGTTCTTC.

The chain employs TRBV7-2 and TRBJ2-7; TRBD2 might be the D (5 bases). Trimming shortened V by 4 bases and J by 9 bases, and 19 bases separated the two germline ends. The CDR3 totals 14 residues. Germline V gene data show CDR1 as SGHTA and CDR2 as FQGNSA. Here the CDR3 DNA reads TGTGCCAGCAGCTCACTCCGACACACCCGGGGGCAGTACTTC. It codes for CASSSLRHTRGQYF. Full variable domain (remainder filled in from reference TRBV7-2 and TRBJ2-7): GAGVSQSPSNKVTEKGKDVELRCDPISGHTALYWYRQSLGQGLEFLIYFQGNSAPDKSGLPSDRFSAERTGGSVSTLTIQRTQQEDSAVYLCASSSLRHTRGQYFGPGTRLTVT.

With regard to this clone: Additional DNA sequences in this sample encode the identical CDR3. The chain links TRBV7-9 to TRBJ1-2; TRBD1 agrees at 7 bases. This CDR3 comprises 14 residues. V shed 5 bases and J 4 bases; nucleotides not matched to a gene: 7. Germline assignment: CDR1 SEHNR and CDR2 FQNEAQ (reference sequence). The CDR3 nucleotides read TGTGCCAGCAGCCCTAGACAGGGTTTCTATGGCTACACCTTC. This translates into CASSPRQGFYGYTF.

The chain has TRBV6-1 and TRBJ1-4, with D possibly being TRBD1 (6 bases). This CDR3 spans 14 amino acids. Germline CDR1 and CDR2: MNHNS and SASEGT. Trimming shortened V by 6 bases and J by 3 bases, and 11 bases separated the two germline ends. CDR3 protein: CASRQGSSNEKLFF. CDR3 coding DNA: TGTGCCAGCAGGCAGGGGAGCTCTAATGAAAAACTGTTTTTT.

This chain links TRBV5-6 with TRBJ2-1; no definite D call. The germline CDR1 and CDR2 sequences are SGHDT and YYEEEE. This CDR3 has 11 residues. Trimming pared 4 bases from V and 9 bases from J, leaving 8 bases between. The CDR3 reads CASSRGPEQFF. The DNA for the CDR3 is TGTGCCAGCAGCCGAGGCCCTGAGCAGTTCTTC.

The chain carries TRBV28 and TRBJ1-1, with D uncertain. CDR3 length: 14 residues. V was cut by 6 bases and J by 1 base, with 12 bases left in between. The V gene's germline CDR1 is MDHEN and CDR2 SYDVKM. As DNA, the CDR3 is TGTGCCAGCAGGGGAACCCGGGGGAACACTGAAGCTTTCTTT. It codes for CASRGTRGNTEAFF.

The chain couples TRBV19 to TRBJ1-2; 8 nucleotides align to TRBD1. The germline V gene has CDR1 LNHDA and CDR2 SQIVND (reference sequence). The CDR3 consists of 15 residues. The ends lost 3 bases at V and 4 bases at J; junction bases unmatched: 7. CDR3 bases: TGTGCCAGTAGTATCCCTCGGACAGGGTCCTATGGCTACACCTTC. It is translated as CASSIPRTGSYGYTF.

The chain combines TRBV27 with TRBJ1-4; weak D call: TRBD1 (5 bases). The germline CDR1 and CDR2 sequences are MNHEY and SMNVEV (reference sequence). V lost 6 bases and J 10 bases, leaving 21 bases between the germline ends. This CDR3 has 15 residues. The CDR3 nucleotides read TGTGCCAGCAGATCCGGGGGTGGGAACGTAGGAAAACTGTTTTTT. Protein sequence: CASRSGGGNVGKLFF.

The chain employs TRBV7-9 and TRBJ1-2; possibly TRBD1 for D (5 bases). The germline gives CDR1 SEHNR, CDR2 FQNEAQ (reference sequence). Trimming took 5 bases from V and 2 from J, leaving 12 bases between them. This CDR3 region has 14 residues. DNA for the CDR3: TGTGCCAGCAGCACCCGGGGGAACAACTATGGCTACACCTTC. Protein product: CASSTRGNNYGYTF.

The CDR3 region has the DNA TGTGCCAGCGGTGGCGGAATGAGCTCTGGAAACACCATATATTTT. Its translation: CASGGGMSSGNTIYF. V is TRBV2 and J is TRBJ1-3; no clear D gene. The CDR3 consists of 15 residues. V dropped 8 bases and J dropped 0 bases, with 14 bases sitting between them. Germline values: CDR1 SNHLY, CDR2 FYNNEI.

The V and J genes are TRBV30 and TRBJ2-2; the match to TRBD2 covers 8 bases. The CDR3 is 14 amino acids. The J segment lost 7 bases and the V segment lost 2 bases, leaving 6 bases of the junction unmatched. CDR1 GTSNPN and CDR2 SVGIG come from the germline V gene (reference sequence). The CDR3 DNA follows: TGTGCCTGGAGTCGGCGGGAGGTTGTCGGGGAGCTGTTTTTT. As protein: CAWSRREVVGELFF.